Below are 3 T cell receptor beta chains sequenced from a single sample in a study of T cells after yellow fever vaccination. TCRdb independently ran MiXCR on the 5' RACE reads; one entry per CDR3 protein. The data hold 150,000 to 200,000 distinct CDR3 sequences, with about 7% observed a single time. The sequences come from CD4+ T cells sorted from PBMCs, collected 4 to 6 days after the first yellow fever vaccination. The receptors stem from a man aged 18 to 30 who received the YFV17D yellow fever vaccine.

This clonotype has a count of ten or more. This chain connects TRBV3-1 to TRBJ2-1; 8 nucleotides agree with TRBD2. With 3 bases clipped from V and 3 bases from J, the junction kept 4 bases outside the gene matches. Per germline, CDR1 LGHDT and CDR2 YNNKEL (reference sequence). This CDR3 has 15 residues. The CDR3 DNA reads as TGTGCCAGCAGCCAGGCACTAGCGGACTACAATGAGCAGTTCTTC. Translated: CASSQALADYNEQFF.

This clonotype showed up many times. V is TRBV15 and J is TRBJ2-7; 8 positions match TRBD1. This CDR3 spans 15 amino acids. Per the germline V gene, CDR1 is LNHNV and CDR2 is YYDKDF (reference sequence). V lost 3 bases to trimming and J lost 2 bases; unmatched junction nucleotides: 6. CDR3 coding DNA: TGTGCCACCAGCAGGGCCAGACAGGGGACCTACGAGCAGTACTTC. As protein: CATSRARQGTYEQYF.

This clonotype was seen only a few times. This rearrangement joins TRBV12-3 or TRBV12-4 to TRBJ2-4, with D uncertain. The V end was cut by 4 bases, the J end by 0 bases, with 10 bases between. The CDR3 is made up of 15 amino acids. The CDR3 DNA reads TGTGCCAGCAGTTCAGTCCCTCTAGCCAAAAACATTCAGTACTTC. This codes for CASSSVPLAKNIQYF.